A selection of T cell receptor beta chains follows, all from one sample in a study of T-cell reconstitution after alpha-beta-depleted transplantation in children. TCRdb re-analysed the PCR reads in MiXCR, keeping a single row per CDR3 protein. Here the sample spans approximately 500,000 distinct CDR3 sequences, 25% to 30% being singletons. Sequenced material: PBMCs, taken before TCRalphabeta/CD19-depleted stem cell transplant. The receptors were gathered from a boy under two years old with Wiskott-Aldrich syndrome, due to receive a stem cell transplant. CDR3s include the opening cysteine and the closing phenylalanine or tryptophan. Where a row states a size, it is once, few, many or the class of an expanded clone; other rows omit it.

j_call,v_call,clone_size,cdr3_aa
TRBJ2-7,TRBV5-6,few,CASSLARHSPYEQYF
TRBJ2-1,TRBV5-1,.,CASSLLAGVTYNEQFF
TRBJ2-7,TRBV5-1,.,CASSLAYSGASYEQYF
TRBJ2-6,TRBV28,.,CASSFSRIHSGANVLTF
TRBJ2-3,TRBV7-3,few,CASSARKDTQYF
TRBJ1-1,TRBV12-3/TRBV12-4,few,CASSSSDRPNTEAFF
TRBJ2-1,TRBV7-9,.,CASSFSRGSYNEQFF
TRBJ2-1,TRBV24-1,.,CATSAPGTSGRNEQFF
TRBJ2-5,TRBV5-1,once,CASTSGQAGEETQYF
TRBJ2-1,TRBV29-1,few,CSTRGGSYNEQFF
TRBJ2-1,TRBV7-6,few,CASSLSPLAGNNEQFF